This T cell receptor beta chain was profiled in a study of T-cell reconstitution after alpha-beta-depleted transplantation in children. Study-level findings and limits: After transplant, high TCRbeta diversity at day 60 in some patients arose from surviving recipient T cells and thymic progenitors.

This clonotype was detected ten times or more. The antigen remains undetermined. Germline V gene sequence: CDR1 SGHRS, CDR2 YFSETQ. This CDR3 spans 16 amino acids. Unmatched junction bases numbered 2, after V lost 0 bases and J lost 0 bases. Preparation of the TCRbeta library used unique molecular identifiers. TCRdb reprocessed the PCR reads with MiXCR, giving one entry per CDR3 protein. The table lists 600,000 to 700,000 distinct CDR3 sequences, 10% to 15% of them singletons. Sample: PBMCs, taken before TCRalphabeta/CD19-depleted stem cell transplant. This chain uses TRBV5-1 with TRBJ2-3; 9 positions agree with TRBD2. This TCR derives from a girl aged 2 to 9 with congenital amegakaryocytic thrombocytopenia, due to receive a stem cell transplant. CDR3 DNA sequence: TGCGCCAGCAGCTTGGGACTAGCGGCTAGCACAGATACGCAGTATTTT. Translated, it gives CASSLGLAASTDTQYF. The full variable domain, in which reference TRBV5-1 and TRBJ2-3 provide the parts outside the CDR3, is KAGVTQTPRYLIKTRGQQVTLSCSPISGHRSVSWYQQTPGQGLQFLFEYFSETQRNKGNFPGRFSGRQFSNSRSEMNVSTLELGDSALYLCASSLGLAASTDTQYFGPGTRLTVL.